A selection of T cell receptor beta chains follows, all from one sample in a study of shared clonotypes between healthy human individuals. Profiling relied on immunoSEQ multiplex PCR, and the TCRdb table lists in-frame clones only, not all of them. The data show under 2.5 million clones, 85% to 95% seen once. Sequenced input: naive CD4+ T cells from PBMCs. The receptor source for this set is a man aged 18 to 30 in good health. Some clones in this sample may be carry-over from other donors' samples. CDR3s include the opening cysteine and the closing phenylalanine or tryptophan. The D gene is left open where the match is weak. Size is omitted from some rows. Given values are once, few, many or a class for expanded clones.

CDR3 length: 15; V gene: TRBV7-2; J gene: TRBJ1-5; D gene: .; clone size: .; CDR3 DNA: TGTGCCAGCAGCTTAACGGCGGGAGTCAGCCAGCCCCAGCATTTT; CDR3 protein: CASSLTAGVSQPQHF
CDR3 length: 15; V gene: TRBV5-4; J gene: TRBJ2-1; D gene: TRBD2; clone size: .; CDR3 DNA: TGTGCCAGCAGCGCTAGCGGGAGAGACTACAATGAGCAGTTCTTC; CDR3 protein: CASSASGRDYNEQFF
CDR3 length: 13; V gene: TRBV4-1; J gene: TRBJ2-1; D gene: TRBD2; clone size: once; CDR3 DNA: TGCGCCAGCAGCCAACAACGGGGGGTGGGGCAGTTCTTC; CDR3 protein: CASSQQRGVGQFF
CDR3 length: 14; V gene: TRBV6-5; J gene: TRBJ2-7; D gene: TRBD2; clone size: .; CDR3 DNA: TGTGCCAGCAGGCGACTAGCGGGACAATACGAGCAGTACTTC; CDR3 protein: CASRRLAGQYEQYF
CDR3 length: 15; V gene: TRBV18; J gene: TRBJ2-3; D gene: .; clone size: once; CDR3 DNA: TGTGCCAGCTCACCACAGCGCGGAAGCACAGATACGCAGTATTTT; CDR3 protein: CASSPQRGSTDTQYF
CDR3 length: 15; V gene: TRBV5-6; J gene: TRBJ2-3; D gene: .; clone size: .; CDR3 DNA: TGTGCCAGCAACCGCTGGGGGGCAGCCACAGATACGCAGTATTTT; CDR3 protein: CASNRWGAATDTQYF
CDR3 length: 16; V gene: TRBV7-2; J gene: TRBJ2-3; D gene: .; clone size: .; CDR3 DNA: TGTGCCAGCAGCTTAGAATTGGCGGCTAGCACAGATACGCAGTATTTT; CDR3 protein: CASSLELAASTDTQYF
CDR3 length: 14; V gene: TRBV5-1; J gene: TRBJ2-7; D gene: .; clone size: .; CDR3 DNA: TGCGCCAGCAGCTTGGTGGCACACTCCTACGAGCAGTACTTC; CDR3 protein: CASSLVAHSYEQYF
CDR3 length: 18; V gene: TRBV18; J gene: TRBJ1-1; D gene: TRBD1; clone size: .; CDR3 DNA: TGTGCCAGCTCACCTATTTTCACAGGGGGCAGCGGGAACACTGAAGCTTTCTTT; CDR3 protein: CASSPIFTGGSGNTEAFF
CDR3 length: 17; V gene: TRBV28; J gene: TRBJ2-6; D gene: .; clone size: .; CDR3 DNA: TGTGCCAGCAGTCCTCCGACGGGCGGCTCTGGGGCCAACGTCCTGACTTTC; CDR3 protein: CASSPPTGGSGANVLTF
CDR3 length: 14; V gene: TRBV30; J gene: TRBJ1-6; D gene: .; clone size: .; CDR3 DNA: TGTGCCTGGAGTCAAGACAGTAATAATTCACCCCTCCACTTT; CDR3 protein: CAWSQDSNNSPLHF
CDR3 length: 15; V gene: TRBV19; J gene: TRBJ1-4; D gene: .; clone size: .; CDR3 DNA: TGTGCCAGTAGCAGGGGTCGACAGACTAATGAAAAACTGTTTTTT; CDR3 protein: CASSRGRQTNEKLFF
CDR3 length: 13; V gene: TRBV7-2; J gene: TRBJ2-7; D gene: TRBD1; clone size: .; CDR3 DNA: TGTGCCAGCAGCGCTACAGGGGAAGACGAGCAGTACTTC; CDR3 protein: CASSATGEDEQYF
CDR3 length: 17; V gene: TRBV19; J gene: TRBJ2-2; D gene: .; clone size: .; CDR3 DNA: TGTGCCAGTAGTATCGGTTTGGGGAGTTGGAACACCGGGGAGCTGTTTTTT; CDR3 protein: CASSIGLGSWNTGELFF
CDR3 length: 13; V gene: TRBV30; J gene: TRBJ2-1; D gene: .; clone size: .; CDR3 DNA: TGTGCCTGGAGTCTCGGGCCACATAGTGAGCAGTTCTTC; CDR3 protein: CAWSLGPHSEQFF
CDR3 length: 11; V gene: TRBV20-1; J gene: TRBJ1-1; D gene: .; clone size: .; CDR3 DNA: TGCAGTGCTCTCTGGCGGGCCGAAGCTTTCTTT; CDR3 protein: CSALWRAEAFF
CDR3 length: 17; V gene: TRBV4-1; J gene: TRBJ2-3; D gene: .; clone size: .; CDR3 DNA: TGCGCCAGCAGCCACGCCTCGGGACAGCGAGCGGGAGATACGCAGTATTTT; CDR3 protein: CASSHASGQRAGDTQYF
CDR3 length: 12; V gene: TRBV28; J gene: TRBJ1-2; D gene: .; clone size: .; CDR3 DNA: TGTGCCAGCAGGGATGACAGGTCTGGCTACACCTTC; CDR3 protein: CASRDDRSGYTF
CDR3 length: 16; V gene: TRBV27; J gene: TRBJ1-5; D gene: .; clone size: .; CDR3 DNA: TGTGCCAGCAGGGACATAGACCTTTATAGCAATCAGCCCCAGCATTTT; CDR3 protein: CASRDIDLYSNQPQHF
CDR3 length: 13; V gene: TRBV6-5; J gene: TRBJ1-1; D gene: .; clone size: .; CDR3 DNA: TGTGCCAGCAGGCAGGAGGAGAACACTGAAGCTTTCTTT; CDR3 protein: CASRQEENTEAFF
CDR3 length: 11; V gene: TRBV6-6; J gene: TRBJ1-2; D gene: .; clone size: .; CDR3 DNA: TGTGCCAGCAGCCCGTCGCGTGGCTACACCTTC; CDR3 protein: CASSPSRGYTF
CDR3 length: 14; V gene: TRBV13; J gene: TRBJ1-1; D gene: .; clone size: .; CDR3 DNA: TGTGCCAGCAGCTTTGAAGGGGGAGCGACTGAAGCTTTCTTT; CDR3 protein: CASSFEGGATEAFF
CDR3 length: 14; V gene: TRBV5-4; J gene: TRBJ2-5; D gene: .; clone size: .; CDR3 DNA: TGTGCCAGCAGCTTGGCCAAGGGGGGAGAGACCCAGTACTTC; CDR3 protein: CASSLAKGGETQYF
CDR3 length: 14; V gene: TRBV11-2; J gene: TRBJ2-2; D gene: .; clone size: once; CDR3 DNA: TGTGCCAGCAGCTTAGTTGGGGGAACCGGGGAGCTGTTTTTT; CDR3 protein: CASSLVGGTGELFF
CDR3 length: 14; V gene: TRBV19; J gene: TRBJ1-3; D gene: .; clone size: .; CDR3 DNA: TGTGCCAGTAGTATGGTTATCTCTGGAAACACCATATATTTT; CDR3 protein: CASSMVISGNTIYF
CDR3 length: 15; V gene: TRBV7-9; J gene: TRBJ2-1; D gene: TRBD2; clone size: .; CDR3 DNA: TGTGCCAGCAGCTGGACTAGCGGGAGGCTCGCAGAGCAGTTCTTC; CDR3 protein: CASSWTSGRLAEQFF
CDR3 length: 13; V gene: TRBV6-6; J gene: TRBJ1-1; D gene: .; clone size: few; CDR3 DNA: TGTGCCAGCAGTTACGGCAGGAACACTGAAGCTTTCTTT; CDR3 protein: CASSYGRNTEAFF
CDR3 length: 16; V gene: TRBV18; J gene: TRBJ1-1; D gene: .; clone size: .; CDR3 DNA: TGTGCCAGCTCACCACCGAATTGGGTGGGGAACACTGAAGCTTTCTTT; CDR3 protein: CASSPPNWVGNTEAFF
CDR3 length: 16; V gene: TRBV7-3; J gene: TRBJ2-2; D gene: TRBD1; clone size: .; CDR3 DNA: TGTGCCAGCAGCCTCGGACAGGGGGCGCCGACCGGGGAGCTGTTTTTT; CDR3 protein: CASSLGQGAPTGELFF
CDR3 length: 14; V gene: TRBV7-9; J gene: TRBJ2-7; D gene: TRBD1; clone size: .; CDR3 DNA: TGTGCCAGCAGCTCAACCAGGGGGTCCTACGAGCAGTACTTC; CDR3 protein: CASSSTRGSYEQYF
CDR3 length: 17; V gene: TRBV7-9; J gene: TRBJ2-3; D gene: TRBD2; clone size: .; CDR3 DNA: TGTGCCAGCAGCTTATCCCAGTCTAGCGGGAGGGGAGATACGCAGTATTTT; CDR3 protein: CASSLSQSSGRGDTQYF
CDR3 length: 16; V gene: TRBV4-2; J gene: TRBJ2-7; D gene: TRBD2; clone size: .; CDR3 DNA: TGTGCCAGCAGCCAAGATCTGGCTAGCGGGGCCTACGAGCAGTACTTC; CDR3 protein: CASSQDLASGAYEQYF
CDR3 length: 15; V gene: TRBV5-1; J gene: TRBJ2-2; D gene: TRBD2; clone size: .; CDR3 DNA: TGCGCCAGCAGCCAGCGGGATTCGAACACCGGGGAGCTGTTTTTT; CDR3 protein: CASSQRDSNTGELFF
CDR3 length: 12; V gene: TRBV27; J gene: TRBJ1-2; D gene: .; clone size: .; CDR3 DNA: TGTGCCAGCAGTTTCGGAGGCTATGGCTACACCTTC; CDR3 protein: CASSFGGYGYTF
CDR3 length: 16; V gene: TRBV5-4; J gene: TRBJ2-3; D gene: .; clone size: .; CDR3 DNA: TGTGCCAGCAGCTTGGCCTCGGATACCCCAGCGGATACGCAGTATTTT; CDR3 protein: CASSLASDTPADTQYF
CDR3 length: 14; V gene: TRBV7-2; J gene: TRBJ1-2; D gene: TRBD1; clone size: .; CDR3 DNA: TGTGCCAGCAGCATGCAGACAGGGGGCTATGGCTACACCTTC; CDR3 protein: CASSMQTGGYGYTF
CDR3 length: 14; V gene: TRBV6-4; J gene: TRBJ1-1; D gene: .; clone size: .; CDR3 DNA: TGTGCCAGCAGTGAGGGGCAGGGGAACACTGAAGCTTTCTTT; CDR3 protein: CASSEGQGNTEAFF
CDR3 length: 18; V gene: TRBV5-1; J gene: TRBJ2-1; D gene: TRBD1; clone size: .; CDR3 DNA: TGCGCCAGCAGCTCCATACCCCTGACAGGGCTCTTGGTCTATGAGCAGTTCTTC; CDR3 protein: CASSSIPLTGLLVYEQFF
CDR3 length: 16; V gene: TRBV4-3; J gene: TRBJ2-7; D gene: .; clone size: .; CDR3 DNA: TGCGCCAGCAGCCAAGAACGGGCTAGCTGGTCCTACGAGCAGTACTTC; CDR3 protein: CASSQERASWSYEQYF
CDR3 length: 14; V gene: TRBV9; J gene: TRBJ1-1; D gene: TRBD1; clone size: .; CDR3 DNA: TGTGCCAGCAGCCCCAACAGGGGATCCACTGAAGCTTTCTTT; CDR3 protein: CASSPNRGSTEAFF
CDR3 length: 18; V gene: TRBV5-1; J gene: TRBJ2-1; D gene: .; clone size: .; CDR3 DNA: TGCGCCAGCAGCTCGGACGGCCAGGCGGATCGCTCCTACAATGAGCAGTTCTTC; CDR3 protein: CASSSDGQADRSYNEQFF
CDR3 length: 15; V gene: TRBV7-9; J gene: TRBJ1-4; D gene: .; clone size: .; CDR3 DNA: TGTGCCAGCAGCTTAAATCGGGGGGGTAATGAAAAACTGTTTTTT; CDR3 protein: CASSLNRGGNEKLFF
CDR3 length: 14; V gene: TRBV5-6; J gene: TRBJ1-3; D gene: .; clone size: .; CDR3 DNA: TGTGCCAGCAGCTTGGGTTACGGTGGAAACACCATATATTTT; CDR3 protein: CASSLGYGGNTIYF
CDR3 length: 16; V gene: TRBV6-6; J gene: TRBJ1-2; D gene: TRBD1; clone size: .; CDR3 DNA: TGTGCCAGCAGCCACGAACCCAGGGGGCGGGACTATGGCTACACCTTC; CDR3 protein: CASSHEPRGRDYGYTF
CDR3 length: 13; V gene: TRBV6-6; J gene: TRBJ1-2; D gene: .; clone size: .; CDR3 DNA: TGTGCCAGCAGCTGGACAGCCAAGGATGGCTACACCTTC; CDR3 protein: CASSWTAKDGYTF
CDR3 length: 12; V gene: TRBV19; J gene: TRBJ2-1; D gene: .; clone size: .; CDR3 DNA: TGTGCCAGTAGAGGTCGCGGGAATGAGCAGTTCTTC; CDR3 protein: CASRGRGNEQFF
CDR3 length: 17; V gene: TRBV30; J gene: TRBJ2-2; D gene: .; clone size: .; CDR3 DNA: TGTGCCTGGAGTAGTTCACGGACGGACGCGAACACCGGGGAGCTGTTTTTT; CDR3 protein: CAWSSSRTDANTGELFF
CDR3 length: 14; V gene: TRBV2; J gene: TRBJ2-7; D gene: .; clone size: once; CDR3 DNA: TGTGCCAGCAGTGACGGGCGGATCTCCTACGAGCAGTACTTC; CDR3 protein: CASSDGRISYEQYF
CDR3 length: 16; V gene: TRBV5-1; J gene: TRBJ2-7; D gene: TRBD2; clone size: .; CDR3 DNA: TGCGCCAGCAGCCCCCTACTAGGGCGGGAGATCCACGAGCAGTACTTC; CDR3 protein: CASSPLLGREIHEQYF
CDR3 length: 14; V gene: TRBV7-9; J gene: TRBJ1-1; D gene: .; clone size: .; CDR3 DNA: TGTGCCAGCAGCTTAGAACGGTCGGACACTGAAGCTTTCTTT; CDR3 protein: CASSLERSDTEAFF
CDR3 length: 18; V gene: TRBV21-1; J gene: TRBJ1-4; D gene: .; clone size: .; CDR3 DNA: TGTGCCAGCAGCCCCCGGGACAGCCTACGCTCCCTTAACGAAAAACTGTTTTTT; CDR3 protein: CASSPRDSLRSLNEKLFF
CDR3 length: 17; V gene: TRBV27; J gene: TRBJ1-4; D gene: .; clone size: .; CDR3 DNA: TGTGCCAGCAGTTTACCCAGGCAGAACCGAACTAATGAAAAACTGTTTTTT; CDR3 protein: CASSLPRQNRTNEKLFF
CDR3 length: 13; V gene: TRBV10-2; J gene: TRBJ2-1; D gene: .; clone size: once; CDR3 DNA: TGCGCCAGCCTCGACCAGAGCTACAATGAGCAGTTCTTC; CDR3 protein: CASLDQSYNEQFF
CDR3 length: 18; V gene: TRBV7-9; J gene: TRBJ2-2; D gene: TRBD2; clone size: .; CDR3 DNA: TGTGCCAGCAGGGCTCGGAAGCGGGAGGGGGCGAACACCGGGGAGCTGTTTTTT; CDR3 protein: CASRARKREGANTGELFF
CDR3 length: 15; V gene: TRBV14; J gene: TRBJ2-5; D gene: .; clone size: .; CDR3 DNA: TGTGCCAGCAGCCCGACTAGGGCGGGGCAAGAGACCCAGTACTTC; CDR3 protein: CASSPTRAGQETQYF
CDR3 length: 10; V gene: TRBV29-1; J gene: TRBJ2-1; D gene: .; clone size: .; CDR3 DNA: TGCAGCGGCCGATGGAATGAGCAGTTCTTC; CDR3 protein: CSGRWNEQFF
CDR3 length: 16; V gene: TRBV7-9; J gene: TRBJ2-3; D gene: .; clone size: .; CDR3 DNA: TGTGCCAGCAGCTTAGCGGACGGGCGGAGTACAGATACGCAGTATTTT; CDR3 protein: CASSLADGRSTDTQYF